This is a list of T cell receptor beta chains from one sample in a study of OX40 agonist ivuxolimab in advanced cancers. Libraries were prepared by immunoSEQ multiplex PCR; TCRdb keeps only in-frame clonotypes and omits some of them. This table holds 45,000 to 50,000 clones, around 88% found once. Source: CD4+ or CD8+ T cells sorted from blood, taken in a trial of the OX40 agonist ivuxolimab. These receptors were taken from an adult with an advanced solid tumor such as melanoma, head and neck, liver or kidney cancer. Each CDR3 is given with its conserved first and last residue. The D gene is left open where the match is weak. Rows give clone size only sometimes, using once, few, many, or a class for an expanded clone.

abundance,v_gene,d_gene,j_gene,CDR3nt,CDR3aa
NA,TRBV19,NA,TRBJ1-2,TGTGCCAGTAGTTGGGGAGACTATGGCTACACCTTC,CASSWGDYGYTF
NA,TRBV7-2,TRBD1,TRBJ1-2,TGTGCCAGCAGCTTGCCCCCACAGGGGGCTTATGGAATGGACTATGGCTACACCTTC,CASSLPPQGAYGMDYGYTF
NA,TRBV19,NA,TRBJ2-2,TGTGCCAGTAGTATTCAAGGGTCGGCCGGGGAGCTGTTTTTT,CASSIQGSAGELFF
once,TRBV19,TRBD2,TRBJ2-7,TGTGCCAGTAGTACCAGACTAGCGCCCGAAATTCCCTACGAGCAGTACTTC,CASSTRLAPEIPYEQYF
NA,TRBV27,TRBD1,TRBJ2-5,TGTGCCAGCAGTTCTGAGGGGGCGGAGACCCAGTACTTC,CASSSEGAETQYF
NA,TRBV2,NA,TRBJ2-1,TGTGCCAGTTGGGGGACGAATTACAATGAGCAGTTCTTC,CASWGTNYNEQFF
NA,TRBV27,NA,TRBJ2-1,TGTGCCAGCAGGGGTTCAAGCTCCTACAATGAGCAGTTCTTC,CASRGSSSYNEQFF
few,TRBV7-9,NA,TRBJ1-2,TGTGCCAGCACCCCTGGTGGGGTCTATGGCTACACCTTC,CASTPGGVYGYTF
NA,TRBV7-9,NA,TRBJ1-4,TGTGCCAGCAGCTTAGCGAGGGAAAAACTGTTTTTT,CASSLAREKLFF
NA,TRBV6-5,NA,TRBJ1-2,TGTGCCAGCAGTTACCTTCTTAGGGTCGATTTGAATGGCTACACCTTC,CASSYLLRVDLNGYTF
NA,TRBV6-1,NA,TRBJ1-1,TGTGCCAGCAGTGTCGGTGAAACTGAAGCTTTCTTT,CASSVGETEAFF
NA,TRBV5-6,NA,TRBJ2-2,TGTGCCAGCAGCTTGGTAACGCTCGGGACCGGGGAGCTGTTTTTT,CASSLVTLGTGELFF
NA,TRBV4-1,TRBD1,TRBJ2-7,TGCGCCAGCAGCCCCGGACAGGACTCCTACGAGCAGTACTTC,CASSPGQDSYEQYF
NA,TRBV19,NA,TRBJ2-7,TGTGCCAGTAGTATCGGTCCCGGGCAGACCTACGAGCAGTACTTC,CASSIGPGQTYEQYF
once,TRBV5-8,TRBD1,TRBJ1-5,TGTGCCAGCAGTCACGGACAGGGAAGCAATCAGCCCCAGCATTTT,CASSHGQGSNQPQHF
NA,TRBV6-5,TRBD2,TRBJ2-7,TGTGCCAGCAGCCCCAGGACTAGCGGGGCCGAGCAGTACTTC,CASSPRTSGAEQYF
NA,TRBV18,NA,TRBJ2-7,TGTGCCAGCTCCCTTGGCTCGTCAATAGCCTACGAGCAGTACTTC,CASSLGSSIAYEQYF
NA,TRBV5-6,TRBD1,TRBJ2-7,TGTGCCAGCAGTCCACGACAGGGCTACGAGCAGTACTTC,CASSPRQGYEQYF
NA,TRBV5-4,NA,TRBJ1-3,TGTGCCGGCAGTAATTACGGAAACACCATATATTTT,CAGSNYGNTIYF
NA,TRBV5-1,NA,TRBJ2-5,TGCGCCAGCAGCTCGTGGGCGGGAAGCCTAGAGACCCAGTACTTC,CASSSWAGSLETQYF
NA,TRBV27,NA,TRBJ2-7,TGTGCCAGCAGTTTAGCACAGGGTACCTACGAGCAGTACTTC,CASSLAQGTYEQYF
NA,TRBV4-1,NA,TRBJ2-7,TGCGCCAGCAGCAGAGGTGGGTTAATCCACGAGCAGTACTTC,CASSRGGLIHEQYF
NA,TRBV6-6,NA,TRBJ2-2,TGTGCCAGCCGGGACAAGAACACCGGGGAGCTGTTTTTT,CASRDKNTGELFF
once,TRBV27,TRBD2,TRBJ2-1,TGTGCCAGCAGCGGACTAGCGGGCAGTCCTTTCCATGAGCAGTTCTTC,CASSGLAGSPFHEQFF
NA,TRBV19,NA,TRBJ1-1,TGTGCCACCAGATGGGCCAACACTGAAGCTTTCTTT,CATRWANTEAFF
few,TRBV7-2,TRBD1,TRBJ2-1,TGTGCCAGCAGCTTGACAGGGTACAATGAGCAGTTCTTC,CASSLTGYNEQFF
NA,TRBV29-1,NA,TRBJ1-2,TGCAGCGTTGCGATGGACTATGGCTACACCTTC,CSVAMDYGYTF
NA,TRBV9,TRBD2,TRBJ2-3,TGTGCCAGCAGCTCCCGACTAGCGGGAGGGCCCTCAGATACGCAGTATTTT,CASSSRLAGGPSDTQYF
NA,TRBV29-1,NA,TRBJ2-7,TGCAGCGTTGAAAAGTCAGGGGATAGCGAGCAGTACTTC,CSVEKSGDSEQYF
NA,TRBV5-8,NA,TRBJ2-1,TGTGCCAGCAGCTTCAGCGAATACAATGAGCAGTTCTTC,CASSFSEYNEQFF
NA,TRBV7-9,NA,TRBJ1-1,TGTGCCAGCAGCGGCGCAGGGGCGAACACTGAAGCTTTCTTT,CASSGAGANTEAFF
NA,TRBV29-1,TRBD1,TRBJ1-2,TGCAGCGTAGCGGACAGGGTGAATGGCTACACCTTC,CSVADRVNGYTF
NA,TRBV4-1,NA,TRBJ2-1,TGCGCCAGCAGCCAGTGGAGTACCCTATACAATGAGCAGTTCTTC,CASSQWSTLYNEQFF
NA,TRBV6-5,TRBD2,TRBJ2-3,TGTGCCAGCATAACGGGAGGTCGTACAGATACGCAGTATTTT,CASITGGRTDTQYF
NA,TRBV15,NA,TRBJ2-7,TGTGCCACCAGCAAGATACAGGGGACTGCTCTCGACGAGCAGTACTTC,CATSKIQGTALDEQYF
NA,TRBV2,NA,TRBJ1-1,TGTGCCAGCAGTGAGAGGGGAAGGGCTGGGACTGAAGCTTTCTTT,CASSERGRAGTEAFF
NA,TRBV4-1,NA,TRBJ1-5,TGCGCCAGCAGCCCTGCAGAGCTTTATAGCAATCAGCCCCAGCATTTT,CASSPAELYSNQPQHF
NA,TRBV29-1,NA,TRBJ1-4,TGCAGCGTTGTTTCGGGAGGGGGAAAACTGTTTTTT,CSVVSGGGKLFF